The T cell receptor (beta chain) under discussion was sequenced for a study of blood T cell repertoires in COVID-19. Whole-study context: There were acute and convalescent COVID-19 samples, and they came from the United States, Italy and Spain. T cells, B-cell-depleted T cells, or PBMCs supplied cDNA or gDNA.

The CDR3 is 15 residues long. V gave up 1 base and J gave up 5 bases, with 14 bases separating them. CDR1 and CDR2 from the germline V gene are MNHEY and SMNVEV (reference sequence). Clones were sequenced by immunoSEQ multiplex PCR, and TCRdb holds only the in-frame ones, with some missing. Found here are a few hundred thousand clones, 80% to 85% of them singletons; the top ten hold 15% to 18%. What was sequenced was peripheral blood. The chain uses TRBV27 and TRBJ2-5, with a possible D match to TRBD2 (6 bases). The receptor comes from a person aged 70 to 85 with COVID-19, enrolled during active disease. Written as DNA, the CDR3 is TGTGCCAGCAGTTTATATACTAGCCCCCAGGAGACCCAGTACTTC. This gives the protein CASSLYTSPQETQYF.